Listed below are T cell receptor beta chains from one sample, sequenced in a study of cytomegalovirus exposure and HLA in healthy donors. Repertoires were generated with immunoSEQ multiplex PCR, while TCRdb's copy carries only in-frame clones and drops some. The sample has 150,000 or so clones. Sequenced material: PBMCs. The receptors here all came from a man aged 25 to 40 in good health and CMV-seronegative. CDR3s include the opening cysteine and the closing phenylalanine or tryptophan.

V gene	CDR3 protein
TRBV10-3	CAADTGQSSLEQYF
TRBV6-1	CASRTGTAWTEAFF
TRBV11-2	CASSLTIEGVYGYTF
TRBV19	CASTLAGARDTQYF
TRBV4-3	CASSQEAGGSYNEQFF
TRBV15	CATSGIRDRGFNEQFF
TRBV19	CASSRRVYGETQYF
TRBV7-9	CASTDRQAGNTIYF
TRBV6-5	CASSFIQGNYGYTF
TRBV29-1	CSVEDNSGNSYNEQFF
TRBV19	CASTRTGATDTQYF
TRBV7-6	CASSLAIVNEQFF
TRBV5-4	CASSLWDRGILWETQYF
TRBV27	CASSTTGSHSYEQYF
TRBV6-4	CASSLSGSGYNEQFF
TRBV2	CASSERTGEVGDEAFF
TRBV27	CASSLLGAGGWDQPQHF
TRBV5-8	CASSRGLADTDTQYF
TRBV29-1	CSVSADSWAYEQYF
TRBV6-1	CASRNLQGSTDTQYF